This T cell receptor beta chain was identified in a study of T cells expressing NK-cell markers. Study-level results: Similarly, these clonotypes led the CD3+CD56-NKG2C+ fraction as well in a handful of donors. In 5 to 7 donors, dominant CD3+CD56+NKG2C+ clones formed roughly 1.0-7.0% of CD8+ cells.

The CDR3 has 19 amino acids. Germline assignment: CDR1 SGHDN and CDR2 FVKESK. TCRdb re-called the 5' RACE reads and shows each CDR3 protein once, DNA omitted. Its clone listing holds 150,000 or so distinct CDR3 sequences. Remarks on this clonotype: Its target is unknown.

Material: blood T cells: a sorted CD56 or NKG2C T cell subset, CD4+ or CD8+ T cells, or bulk PBMC T cells (not recorded which). The TCR comes from a woman aged 18 to 75 in good health. The chain combines TRBV14 with TRBJ1-5. The CDR3 sequence is CASSQDFGRALDSNQPQHF. Combining the CDR3 with reference TRBV14 and TRBJ1-5 gives the whole variable domain EAGVTQFPSHSVIEKGQTVTLRCDPISGHDNLYWYRRVMGKEIKFLLHFVKESKQDESGMPNNRFLAERTGGTYSTLKVQPAELEDSGVYFCASSQDFGRALDSNQPQHFGDGTRLSIL.